These 21 T cell receptor beta chains were all obtained from the same sample, sequenced in a study of blood T cells in healthy people across ages. For the second PCR, which ran for about 6 to 11 cycles, a sample-barcoded 5' primer and a J-beta primer mix were used. TCRdb re-called the 5' RACE reads through MiXCR, storing one row per CDR3 protein. There are about 970,000 distinct CDR3 sequences in the sample; 45% to 60% occur only once, and about 21% lies in the top ten. The sequenced sample consisted of blood. The receptors were sampled from a woman aged 60-70 years in good health.

The J gene is TRBJ1-2, the V gene TRBV29-1; the match to TRBD1 covers 7 bases. The V gene's germline CDR1 is SQVTM and CDR2 ANQGSEA. The V and J ends lost 0 bases and 1 base, in that order; junction bases with no gene match: 8. This CDR3 is 16 amino acids long. The DNA of the CDR3 is TGCAGCGTTGAAGATCCTGAGCAGGGGGATAACTATGGCTACACCTTC. It translates to CSVEDPEQGDNYGYTF. The whole variable domain, remainder taken from reference TRBV29-1 and TRBJ1-2, is SAVISQKPSRDICQRGTSLTIQCQVDSQVTMMFWYRQQPGQSLTLIATANQGSEATYESGFVIDKFPISRPNLTFSTLTVSNMSPEDSSIYLCSVEDPEQGDNYGYTFGSGTRLTVV.

This clonotype was detected only a few times. The V gene is TRBV30, the J gene TRBJ2-3; D is perhaps TRBD2 (6 bases). CDR3 length: 13 amino acids. The V end lost 1 base, the J end lost 5 bases, and 10 bases lay between the germline ends. Germline-derived CDR1 and CDR2 are GTSNPN and SVGIG (reference sequence). The CDR3 DNA sequence: TGTGCCTGGAGTGATATGCGGGGAGATACGCAGTATTTT. Encoded protein: CAWSDMRGDTQYF.

This clonotype occurred a few times. The chain is built from TRBV2 and TRBJ1-2; 10 positions agree with TRBD1. CDR1 and CDR2 (germline): SNHLY, FYNNEI. V shed 6 bases, J shed 7 bases, and the junction held 11 bases outside the gene matches. The CDR3 has 15 amino acids. As DNA, the CDR3 is TGTGCCAGCAGGGAGCAAAGGGACAGGGGATTTGGCTACACCTTC. Its translation: CASREQRDRGFGYTF.

Note on this clonotype: The junction departs from germline at one end; a sequencing error may be responsible. The V call is TRBV5-1, the J call TRBJ2-1, with D perhaps assigned TRBD1 or TRBD2 (5 bases each). The germline V gene encodes CDR1 SGHRS and CDR2 YFSETQ. This CDR3 region has 16 residues. The CDR3 DNA is TGCGCCAGCAGCCCAGGGCCGGGGTCGAGGTACAATGAGCAGTTCTTT. Translation gives CASSPGPGSRYNEQFF.

The chain links TRBV13 to TRBJ2-7, with TRBD1 as a possible D gene (6 bases). Germline V lookup: CDR1 PRHDT, CDR2 FYEKMQ (reference sequence). This CDR3 is built from 12 residues. V dropped 4 bases and J dropped 7 bases, with 11 bases sitting between them. The CDR3 reads CASSSTGWEQYF. CDR3 DNA: TGTGCCAGCAGCTCTACAGGGTGGGAGCAGTACTTC.

The rearrangement links TRBV6-4 to TRBJ2-1, with 11 nucleotides matching TRBD1. Per germline, CDR1 MRHNA and CDR2 SNTAGT. Trimming cost V 6 bases and J 2 bases; bases outside gene matches: 3. This CDR3 is 15 amino acids long. CDR3 in amino acids: CASSKGQGAYNEQFF. CDR3 DNA: TGTGCCAGCAGCAAGGGACAGGGGGCCTACAATGAGCAGTTCTTC.

The chain couples TRBV21-1 to TRBJ2-7. TRBV21-1 is marked as a pseudogene. The CDR3 consists of 11 residues. The CDR3 coding sequence is TGTGCCAGCATCCCATGGGGAGAGCAGTACTTC. This codes for CASIPWGEQYF.

This chain uses TRBV5-1 with TRBJ2-5; D may be TRBD2 (6 bases). Per the germline V gene, CDR1 is SGHRS and CDR2 is YFSETQ. V was pared by 3 bases and J by 0 bases, with 12 bases between. This CDR3 has 15 amino acids. The CDR3 is CASSSAGLYQETQYF. CDR3 bases: TGCGCCAGCAGCTCGGCGGGACTGTACCAAGAGACCCAGTACTTC.

This chain joins TRBV18 and TRBJ2-7; 10 bases align to TRBD2. Germline V lookup: CDR1 KGHSH, CDR2 LQKENI. This CDR3 has 14 residues. Trimming removed 2 bases from V and 5 bases from J; junction bases left unmatched: 3. The CDR3 protein is CASSPGLADHEQYF. CDR3 nucleotides: TGTGCCAGCTCACCAGGACTAGCGGACCACGAGCAGTACTTC.

The V gene is TRBV20-1, the J gene TRBJ1-2; D is unclear. CDR1 is DFQATT and CDR2 is SNEGSKA in the germline V gene (reference sequence). V lost 4 bases and J lost 4, with 10 bases in between. The CDR3 contains 12 residues. The CDR3 DNA sequence: TGCAGTGCTATGAATCTAATCTATGGCTACACCTTC. It specifies CSAMNLIYGYTF.

This clonotype was found a few times. The chain couples TRBV7-2 to TRBJ2-7; D is possibly TRBD1 or TRBD2 (5 bases each). This CDR3 region has 14 residues. V lost 4 bases to trimming and J lost 2 bases, with 12 bases between them. Germline-derived CDR1 and CDR2 are SGHTA and FQGNSA. The CDR3 sequence is CASSSGATTYEQYF. Written as DNA, the CDR3 is TGTGCCAGCAGCTCCGGGGCTACCACCTACGAGCAGTACTTC.

This clonotype came up a few times. The genes are TRBV7-2 and TRBJ2-4; 12 nucleotides agree with TRBD1. The length of the CDR3 is 18 residues. V lost 0 bases to trimming and J lost 6 bases; unmatched junction nucleotides: 9. Per germline, CDR1 SGHTA and CDR2 FQGNSA. CDR3 sequence reads: CASSLAPGDRGRGNIQYF. The CDR3 nucleotides read TGTGCCAGCAGCTTAGCGCCGGGGGACAGGGGGCGCGGAAACATTCAGTACTTC.

For this clonotype: One junction end does not reproduce the germline sequence, and a read error may be involved. The chain recombines TRBV7-9 with TRBJ2-5, with 11 bases fitting TRBD2. Germline loops: CDR1 SEHNR, CDR2 FQNEAQ (reference sequence). This CDR3 spans 15 amino acids. The CDR3 DNA reads TGTACCAGCAGCCCTACTAGCGGGGGTTTGAGAGAGCAGTACTTC. This gives the protein CTSSPTSGGLREQYF.

The rearrangement links TRBV28 to TRBJ2-7, with D unclear. Trimming removed 7 bases from V and 5 bases from J, with 15 bases in between. The CDR3 length is 13 residues. Germline lookup yields CDR1 MDHEN and CDR2 SYDVKM. The CDR3 DNA is TGTGCCAGCATGGTGCTCACCCGGGACGAGCAGTACTTC. Its protein product is CASMVLTRDEQYF.

This clonotype was observed a few times. V gene TRBV29-1 combines with J gene TRBJ2-2; 12 bases fit TRBD2. CDR1 and CDR2 from the germline V gene are SQVTM and ANQGSEA. The V and J ends lost 6 bases and 5 bases, in that order; junction bases with no gene match: 7. The CDR3 spans 15 residues. The CDR3 loop is CSVVPGTSGTGELFF. In DNA, the CDR3 is TGCAGCGTCGTCCCCGGGACTAGCGGGACCGGGGAGCTGTTTTTT.

This chain links TRBV29-1 with TRBJ1-2; 7 bases map to TRBD1. Germline values: CDR1 SQVTM, CDR2 ANQGSEA. CDR3 length equals 17 residues. V was pared by 2 bases and J by 1 base, with 13 bases of the junction left unmatched. DNA for the CDR3: TGCAGCGTTGAATTGAGGCGACAGGGCAGGGATAACTATGGCTACACCTTC. This sequence encodes CSVELRRQGRDNYGYTF.

In its sample, this clonotype was seen many times. This chain links TRBV20-1 with TRBJ2-5; TRBD2 agrees at 13 bases. CDR3 size: 14 residues. CDR1 and CDR2 (germline): DFQATT, SNEGSKA (reference sequence). CDR3 protein: CSARLAGGVETQYF. In DNA form, the CDR3 reads TGCAGCGCACGACTAGCGGGAGGAGTGGAGACCCAGTACTTC.

This chain links TRBV4-2 with TRBJ2-3; 14 nucleotides match TRBD2. The V gene end was trimmed by 8 bases and the J gene end by 5 bases; junction bases not matched to a gene: 9. There are 16 residues in the CDR3. The germline CDR1 and CDR2 sequences are LGHNA and YNFKEQ. The CDR3 loop reads CASGATGTSGRDTQYF. CDR3 DNA sequence: TGTGCCAGCGGGGCCACCGGGACTAGCGGGAGAGATACGCAGTATTTT.

This clonotype has a handful of counts. This rearrangement joins TRBV7-7 to TRBJ2-3; D perhaps matches TRBD2 (6 bases). Trimming left V 5 bases short and J 7 bases short, with 13 bases between. The germline V gene has CDR1 SSHAT and CDR2 FNYEAQ (reference sequence). The CDR3 consists of 13 residues. The DNA of the CDR3 is TGTGCCAGCAGCAGGGACTCCGATCATACGCAGTATTTT. It translates to CASSRDSDHTQYF.

This clonotype was counted once. This sequence joins TRBV15 and TRBJ2-4; D is ambiguous. The DNA end lines up better with TRBJ2-5; the J call may be wrong. The germline V gene encodes CDR1 LNHNV and CDR2 YYDKDF (reference sequence). The CDR3 length is 15 residues. CDR3 loop: CATSRDRRVQETQYF. The CDR3 DNA sequence: TGTGCCACCAGCAGAGATCGTCGAGTGCAAGAGACCCAGTACTTC.

The sample holds a few counts of this clonotype. This chain uses TRBV6-5 with TRBJ1-2; tentative D call: TRBD1 (5 bases). The CDR3 has 15 amino acids. Germline CDR1 is MNHEY and CDR2 is SVGAGI. Trimming left V 2 bases short and J 4 bases short, with 14 bases between. The CDR3 loop reads CASSYGGRTAYGYTF. Written as DNA, the CDR3 is TGTGCCAGCAGTTACGGGGGACGAACCGCCTATGGCTACACCTTC.